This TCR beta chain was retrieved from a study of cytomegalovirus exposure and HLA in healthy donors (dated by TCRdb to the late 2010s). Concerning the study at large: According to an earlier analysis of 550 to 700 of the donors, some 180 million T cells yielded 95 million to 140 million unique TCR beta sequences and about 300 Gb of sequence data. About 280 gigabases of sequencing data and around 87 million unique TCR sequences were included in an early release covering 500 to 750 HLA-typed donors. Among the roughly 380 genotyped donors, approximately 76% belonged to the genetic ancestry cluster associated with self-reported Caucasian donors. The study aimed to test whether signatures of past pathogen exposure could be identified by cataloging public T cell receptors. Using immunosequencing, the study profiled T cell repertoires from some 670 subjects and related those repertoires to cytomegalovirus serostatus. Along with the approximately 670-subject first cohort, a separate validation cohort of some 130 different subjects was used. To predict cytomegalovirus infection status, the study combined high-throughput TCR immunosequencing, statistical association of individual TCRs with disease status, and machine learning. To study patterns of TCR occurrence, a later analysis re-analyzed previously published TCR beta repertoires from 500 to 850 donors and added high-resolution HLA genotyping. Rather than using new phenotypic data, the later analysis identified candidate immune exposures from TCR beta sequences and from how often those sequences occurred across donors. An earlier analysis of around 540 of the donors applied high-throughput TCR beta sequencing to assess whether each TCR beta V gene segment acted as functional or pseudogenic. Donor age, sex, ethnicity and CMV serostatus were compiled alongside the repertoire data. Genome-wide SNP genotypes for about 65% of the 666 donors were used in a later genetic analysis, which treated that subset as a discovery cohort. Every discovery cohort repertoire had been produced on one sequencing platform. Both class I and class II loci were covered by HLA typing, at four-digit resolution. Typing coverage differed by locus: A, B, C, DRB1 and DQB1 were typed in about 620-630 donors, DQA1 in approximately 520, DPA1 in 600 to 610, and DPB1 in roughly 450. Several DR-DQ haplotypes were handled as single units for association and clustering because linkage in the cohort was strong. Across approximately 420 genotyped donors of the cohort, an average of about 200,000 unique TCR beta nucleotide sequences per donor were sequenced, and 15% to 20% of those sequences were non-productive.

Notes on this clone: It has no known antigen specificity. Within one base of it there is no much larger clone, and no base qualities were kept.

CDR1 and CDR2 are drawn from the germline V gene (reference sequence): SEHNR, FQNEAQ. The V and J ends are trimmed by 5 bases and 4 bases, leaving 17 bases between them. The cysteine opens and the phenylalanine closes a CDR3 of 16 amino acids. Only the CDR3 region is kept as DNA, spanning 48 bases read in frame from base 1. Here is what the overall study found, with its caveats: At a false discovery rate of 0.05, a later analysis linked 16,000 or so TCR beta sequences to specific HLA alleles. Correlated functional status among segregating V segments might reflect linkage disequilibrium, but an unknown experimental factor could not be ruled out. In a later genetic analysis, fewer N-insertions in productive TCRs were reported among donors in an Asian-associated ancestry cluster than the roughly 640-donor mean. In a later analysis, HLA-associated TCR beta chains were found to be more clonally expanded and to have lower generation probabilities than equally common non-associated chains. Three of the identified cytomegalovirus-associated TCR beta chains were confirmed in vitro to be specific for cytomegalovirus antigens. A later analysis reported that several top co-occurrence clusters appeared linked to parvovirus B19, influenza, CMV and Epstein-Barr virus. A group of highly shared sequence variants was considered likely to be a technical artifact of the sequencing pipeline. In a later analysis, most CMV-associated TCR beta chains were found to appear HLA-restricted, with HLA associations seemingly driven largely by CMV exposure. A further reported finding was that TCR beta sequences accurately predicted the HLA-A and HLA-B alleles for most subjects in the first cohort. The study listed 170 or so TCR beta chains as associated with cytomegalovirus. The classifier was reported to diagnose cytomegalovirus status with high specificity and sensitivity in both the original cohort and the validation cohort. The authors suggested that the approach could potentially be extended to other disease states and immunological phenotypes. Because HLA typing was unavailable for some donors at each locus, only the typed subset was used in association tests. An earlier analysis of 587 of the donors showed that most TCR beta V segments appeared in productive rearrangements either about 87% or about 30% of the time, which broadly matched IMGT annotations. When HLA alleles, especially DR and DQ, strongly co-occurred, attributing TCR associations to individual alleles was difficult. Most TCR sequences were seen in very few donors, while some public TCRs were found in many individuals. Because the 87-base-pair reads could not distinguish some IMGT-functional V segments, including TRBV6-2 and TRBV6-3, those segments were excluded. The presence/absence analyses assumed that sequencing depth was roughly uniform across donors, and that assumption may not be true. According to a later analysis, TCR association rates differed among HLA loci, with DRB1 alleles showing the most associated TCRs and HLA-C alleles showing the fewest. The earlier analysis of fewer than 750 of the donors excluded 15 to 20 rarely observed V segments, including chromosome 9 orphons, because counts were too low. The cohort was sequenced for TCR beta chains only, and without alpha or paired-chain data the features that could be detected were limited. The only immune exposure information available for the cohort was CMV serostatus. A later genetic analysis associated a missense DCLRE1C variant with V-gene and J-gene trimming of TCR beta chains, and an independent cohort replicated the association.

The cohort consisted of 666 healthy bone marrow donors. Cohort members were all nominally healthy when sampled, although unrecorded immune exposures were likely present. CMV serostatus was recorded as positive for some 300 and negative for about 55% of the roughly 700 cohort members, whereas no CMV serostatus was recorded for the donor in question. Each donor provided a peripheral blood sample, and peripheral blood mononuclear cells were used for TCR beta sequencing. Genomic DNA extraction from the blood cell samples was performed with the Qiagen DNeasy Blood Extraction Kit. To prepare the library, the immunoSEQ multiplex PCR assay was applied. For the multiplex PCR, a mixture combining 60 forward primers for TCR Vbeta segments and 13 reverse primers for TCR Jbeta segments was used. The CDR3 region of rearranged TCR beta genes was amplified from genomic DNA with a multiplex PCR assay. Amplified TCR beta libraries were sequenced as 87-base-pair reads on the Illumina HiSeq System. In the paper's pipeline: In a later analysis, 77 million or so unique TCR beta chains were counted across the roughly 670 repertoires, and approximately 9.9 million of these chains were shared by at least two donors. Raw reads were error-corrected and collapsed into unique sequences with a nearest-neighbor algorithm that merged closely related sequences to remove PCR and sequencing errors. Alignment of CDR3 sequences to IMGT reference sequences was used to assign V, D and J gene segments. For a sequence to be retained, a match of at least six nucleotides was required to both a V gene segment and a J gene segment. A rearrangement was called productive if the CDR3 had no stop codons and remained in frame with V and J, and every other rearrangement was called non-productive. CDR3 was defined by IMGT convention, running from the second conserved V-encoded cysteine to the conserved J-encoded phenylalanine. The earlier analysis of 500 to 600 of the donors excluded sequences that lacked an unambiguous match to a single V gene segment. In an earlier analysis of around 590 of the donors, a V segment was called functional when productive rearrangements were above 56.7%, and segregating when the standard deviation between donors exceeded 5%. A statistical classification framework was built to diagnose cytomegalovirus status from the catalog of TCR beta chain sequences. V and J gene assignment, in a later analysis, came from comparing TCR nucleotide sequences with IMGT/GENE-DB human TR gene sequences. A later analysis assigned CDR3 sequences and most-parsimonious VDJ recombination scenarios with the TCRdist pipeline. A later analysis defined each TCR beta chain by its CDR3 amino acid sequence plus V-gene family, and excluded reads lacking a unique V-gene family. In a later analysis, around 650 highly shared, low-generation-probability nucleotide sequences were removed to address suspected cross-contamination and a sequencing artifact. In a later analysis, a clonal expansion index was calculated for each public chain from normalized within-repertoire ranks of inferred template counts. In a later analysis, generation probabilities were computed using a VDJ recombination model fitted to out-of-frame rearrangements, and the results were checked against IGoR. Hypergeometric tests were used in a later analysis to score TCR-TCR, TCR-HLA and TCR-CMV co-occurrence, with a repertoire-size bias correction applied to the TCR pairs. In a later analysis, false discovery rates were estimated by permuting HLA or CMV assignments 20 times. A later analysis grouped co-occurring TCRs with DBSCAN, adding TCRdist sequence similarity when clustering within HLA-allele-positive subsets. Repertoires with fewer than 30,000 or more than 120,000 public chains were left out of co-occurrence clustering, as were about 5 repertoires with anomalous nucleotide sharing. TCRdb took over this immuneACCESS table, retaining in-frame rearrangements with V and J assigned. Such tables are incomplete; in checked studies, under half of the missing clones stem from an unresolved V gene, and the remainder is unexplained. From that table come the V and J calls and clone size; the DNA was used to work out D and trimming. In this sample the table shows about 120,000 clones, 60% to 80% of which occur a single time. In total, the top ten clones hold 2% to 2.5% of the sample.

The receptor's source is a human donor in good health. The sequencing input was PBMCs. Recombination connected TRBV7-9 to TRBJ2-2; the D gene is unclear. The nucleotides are TGTGCCAGCAGCCCTGATGTTGGGCTGAGCACCGGGGAGCTGTTTTTT. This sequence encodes CASSPDVGLSTGELFF. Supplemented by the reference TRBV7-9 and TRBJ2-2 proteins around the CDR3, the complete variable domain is DTGVSQNPRHKITKRGQNVTFRCDPISEHNRLYWYRQTLGQGPEFLTYFQNEAQLEKSRLLSDRFSAERPKGSFSTLEIQRTEQGDSAMYLCASSPDVGLSTGELFFGEGSRLTVL.